The rows below give T cell receptor beta chains drawn from one sample of a study of CD8+ T cells in alopecia areata. The repertoire was sequenced with immunoSEQ multiplex PCR; TCRdb's copy has only in-frame clones and lacks some. The repertoire includes some 150,000 clones, about 54% of them detected once, and roughly 17% sits in the top ten. Here the sequenced sample was CD4+ T cells sorted from blood, taken at approximately week 55, from a patient treated with tofacitinib. Source of these receptors: a human donor with alopecia areata. The CDR3 runs from the conserved cysteine through the conserved F or W. The D gene is left open where the match is weak. Not all rows give a size; the values are once, few, many and, for expanded clones, a class.

CASSPSTGARISGANVLTF,TGTGCCAGCAGCCCTTCGACAGGGGCGAGGATCTCTGGGGCCAACGTCCTGACTTTC,TRBJ2-6,few,TRBD1,TRBV7-9
CASSQDTGRTDTQYF,TGTGCCAGCAGCCAAGATACGGGAAGGACAGATACGCAGTATTTT,TRBJ2-3,.,.,TRBV4-2
CASGQDVAYEQYF,TGTGCTAGTGGCCAGGACGTAGCCTACGAGCAGTACTTC,TRBJ2-7,.,.,TRBV12-5
CASSRSAEAFF,TGTGCCAGCTCCCGATCCGCTGAAGCTTTCTTT,TRBJ1-1,few,.,TRBV18
CSSGHNEQFF,TGCAGCTCCGGCCACAATGAGCAGTTCTTC,TRBJ2-1,few,.,TRBV29-1
CASSLLVDSRLHF,TGTGCCAGCAGTTTACTTGTCGACAGTCGTTTGCATTTT,TRBJ1-5,few,.,TRBV27
CASSLGDRGVSPLHF,TGTGCCAGCAGTTTAGGAGACAGGGGGGTCTCACCCCTCCACTTT,TRBJ1-6,few,TRBD1,TRBV27
CASSHDRQANTEAFF,TGTGCCAGCAGTCACGATAGACAGGCTAACACTGAAGCTTTCTTT,TRBJ1-1,.,.,TRBV6-6
CAISEESGANVLTF,TGTGCCATCAGTGAGGAGTCTGGGGCCAACGTCCTGACTTTC,TRBJ2-6,many,.,TRBV10-3
CAWSDIGANYGYTF,TGTGCCTGGAGCGACATAGGAGCTAACTATGGCTACACCTTC,TRBJ1-2,.,.,TRBV30